The TCR beta chain described here comes from a study of T cells after yellow fever vaccination. TCRdb passed the 5' RACE reads through MiXCR, listing each CDR3 protein once. The table shows under 600,000 distinct CDR3 sequences, with roughly 14% occurring only once. The sample was PBMCs, taken on the day of the yellow fever booster vaccination. This clonotype was sampled from a man aged 25-45 years who received the YFV17D yellow fever vaccine.

The CDR3 nucleotides are TGTGCCTGGAGTCGTCCTGGGGGCTCGGGAGGAAACACCATATATTTT. Residues: CAWSRPGGSGGNTIYF. The gene calls are TRBV30 and TRBJ1-3; D is perhaps TRBD1 (6 bases). CDR3 size: 16 residues. Deletions cut 2 bases from V and 4 bases from J, with 18 bases between. In germline, CDR1 is GTSNPN, CDR2 SVGIG (reference sequence).